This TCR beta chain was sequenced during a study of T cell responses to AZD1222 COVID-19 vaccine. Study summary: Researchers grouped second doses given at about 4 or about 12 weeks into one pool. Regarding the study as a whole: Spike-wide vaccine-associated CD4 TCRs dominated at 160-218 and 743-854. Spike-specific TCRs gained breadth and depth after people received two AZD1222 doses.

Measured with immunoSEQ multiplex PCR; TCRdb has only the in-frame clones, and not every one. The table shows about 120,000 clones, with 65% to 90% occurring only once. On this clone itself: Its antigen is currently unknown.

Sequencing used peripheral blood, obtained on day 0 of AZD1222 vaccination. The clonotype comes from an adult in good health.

The CDR3 region is CASSPLPGGGSNQPQHF. The DNA of the CDR3 is TGTGCCAGCAGCCCGTTGCCCGGGGGGGGGAGCAATCAGCCCCAGCATTTT. The V and J genes are TRBV7-6 and TRBJ1-5, with a possible D match to TRBD1 (5 bases). The CDR3 has 17 amino acids. The V end was cut by 5 bases, the J end by 1 base, with 18 bases between. CDR1 is SGHVS and CDR2 is FNYEAQ in the germline V gene.